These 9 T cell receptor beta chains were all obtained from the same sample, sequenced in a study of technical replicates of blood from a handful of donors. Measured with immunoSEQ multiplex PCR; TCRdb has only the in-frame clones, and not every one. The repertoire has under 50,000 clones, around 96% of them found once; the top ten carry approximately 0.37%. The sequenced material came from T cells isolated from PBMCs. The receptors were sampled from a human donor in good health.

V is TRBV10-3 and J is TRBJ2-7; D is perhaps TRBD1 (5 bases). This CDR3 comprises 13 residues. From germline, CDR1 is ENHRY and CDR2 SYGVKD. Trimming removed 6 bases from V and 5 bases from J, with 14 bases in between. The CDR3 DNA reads TGTGCCATCAGCAGACAGTTCGAAAACGAGCAGTACTTC. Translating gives CAISRQFENEQYF.

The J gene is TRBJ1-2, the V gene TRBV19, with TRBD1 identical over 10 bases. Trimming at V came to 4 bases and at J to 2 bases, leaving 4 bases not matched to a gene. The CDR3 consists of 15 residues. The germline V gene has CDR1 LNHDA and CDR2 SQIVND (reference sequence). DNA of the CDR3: TGTGCCAGTAGTACCCCGGACAGGGGGAACTATGGCTACACCTTC. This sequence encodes CASSTPDRGNYGYTF.

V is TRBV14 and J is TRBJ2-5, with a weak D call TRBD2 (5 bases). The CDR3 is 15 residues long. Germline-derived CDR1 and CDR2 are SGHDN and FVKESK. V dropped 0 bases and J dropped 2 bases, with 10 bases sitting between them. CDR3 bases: TGTGCCAGCAGCCAAGACGGTTCGGGGCAAGAGACCCAGTACTTC. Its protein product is CASSQDGSGQETQYF.

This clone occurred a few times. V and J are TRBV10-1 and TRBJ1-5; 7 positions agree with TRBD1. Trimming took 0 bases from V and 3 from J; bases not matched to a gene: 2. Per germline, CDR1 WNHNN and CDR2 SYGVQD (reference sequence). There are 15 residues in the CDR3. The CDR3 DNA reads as TGCGCCAGCAGTGAGTCAGACAGGGCCAATCAGCCCCAGCATTTT. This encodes CASSESDRANQPQHF.

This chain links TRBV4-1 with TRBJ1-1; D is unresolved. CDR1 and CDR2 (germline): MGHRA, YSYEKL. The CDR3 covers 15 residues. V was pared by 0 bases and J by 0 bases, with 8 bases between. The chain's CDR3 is CASSQDPVLNTEAFF. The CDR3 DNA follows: TGCGCCAGCAGCCAAGATCCAGTCCTGAACACTGAAGCTTTCTTT.

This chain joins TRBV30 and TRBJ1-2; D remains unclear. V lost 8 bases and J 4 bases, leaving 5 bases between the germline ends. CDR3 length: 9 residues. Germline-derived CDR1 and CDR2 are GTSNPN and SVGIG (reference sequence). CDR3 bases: TGTGCCGGAGGCTATGGCTACACCTTC. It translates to CAGGYGYTF.

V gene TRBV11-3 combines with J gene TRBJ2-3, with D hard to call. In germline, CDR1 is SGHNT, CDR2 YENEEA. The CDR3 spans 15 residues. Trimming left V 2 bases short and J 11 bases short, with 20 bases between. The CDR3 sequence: CASSLPPNQVTLQYF. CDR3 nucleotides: TGTGCCAGCAGCTTACCCCCCAACCAGGTAACCTTGCAGTATTTT. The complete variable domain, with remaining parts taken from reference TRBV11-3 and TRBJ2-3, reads EAGVVQSPRYKIIEKKQPVAFWCNPISGHNTLYWYLQNLGQGPELLIRYENEEAVDDSQLPKDRFSAERLKGVDSTLKIQPAELGDSAVYLCASSLPPNQVTLQYFGPGTRLTVL.

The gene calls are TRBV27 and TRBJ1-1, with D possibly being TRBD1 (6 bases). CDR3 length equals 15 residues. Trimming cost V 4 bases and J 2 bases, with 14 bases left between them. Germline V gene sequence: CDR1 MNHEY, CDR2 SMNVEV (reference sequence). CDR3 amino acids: CASSWNRDPNTEAFF. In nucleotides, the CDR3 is TGTGCCAGCAGTTGGAACAGGGACCCTAACACTGAAGCTTTCTTT.

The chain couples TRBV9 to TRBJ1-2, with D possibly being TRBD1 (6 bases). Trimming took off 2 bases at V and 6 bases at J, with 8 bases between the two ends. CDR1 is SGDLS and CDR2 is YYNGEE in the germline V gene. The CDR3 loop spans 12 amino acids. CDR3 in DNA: TGTGCCAGCAGCGTCAGGGGAGATGGCTACACCTTC. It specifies CASSVRGDGYTF. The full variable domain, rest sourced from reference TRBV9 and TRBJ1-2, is DSGVTQTPKHLITATGQRVTLRCSPRSGDLSVYWYQQSLDQGLQFLIQYYNGEERAKGNILERFSAQQFPDLHSELNLSSLELGDSALYFCASSVRGDGYTFGSGTRLTVV.